These 27 T cell receptor beta chains were all obtained from the same sample, sequenced in a study of T-cell memory formation after mild COVID-19. TCRdb processed the 5' RACE reads anew with MiXCR; each CDR3 protein has one entry. This table has 190,000 or so distinct CDR3 sequences, about 22% appearing once. Sample: PBMCs or a T cell subset sorted from them (not recorded which). These receptors came from an adult woman who had mild COVID-19 (a few samples of this study predate the infection). Cell type and time point are not known.

The chain joins TRBV7-9 to TRBJ1-1; perhaps TRBD1 as D (6 bases). This CDR3 is 12 amino acids long. Germline values: CDR1 SEHNR, CDR2 FQNEAQ (reference sequence). Trimming left V 4 bases short and J 6 bases short, with 9 bases between. CDR3 DNA: TGTGCCAGCAGCTCGGACAGTCCTGAAGCTTTCTTT. Its translation is CASSSDSPEAFF.

This clonotype was found many times. In DNA form, the CDR3 reads TGTGCCAGCAGCGATACCGCAGGGCCCTCCTACAATGAGCAGTTCTTC. Its translation is CASSDTAGPSYNEQFF. The chain uses TRBV5-5 and TRBJ2-1, with D tentatively TRBD1 (5 bases). The V end was cut by 4 bases, the J end by 0 bases, with 14 bases between. This CDR3 spans 16 amino acids. Germline V gene sequence: CDR1 SGHKS, CDR2 YYEKEE (reference sequence).

This clonotype was recorded a few times. The chain uses TRBV12-3 or TRBV12-4 and TRBJ1-5, with 7 bases lining up with TRBD1. V was pared by 5 bases and J by 4 bases, with 5 bases of the junction left unmatched. CDR3 length: 14 amino acids. CDR3 sequence: CASSGTEINQPQHF. The CDR3 DNA reads as TGTGCCAGCAGTGGGACAGAGATTAATCAGCCCCAGCATTTT.

In this sample, this clonotype turned up a few times. The chain combines TRBV4-2 with TRBJ2-1, with D perhaps matching TRBD2 (5 bases). This CDR3 contains 14 residues. Trimming pared 1 base from V and 2 bases from J, leaving 6 bases between. In germline, CDR1 is LGHNA, CDR2 YNFKEQ. The CDR3 coding sequence is TGTGCCAGCAGCCAAGCGGAGGCCTACAATGAGCAGTTCTTC. It codes for CASSQAEAYNEQFF.

This clonotype was observed a handful of times. The J gene is TRBJ2-3, the V gene TRBV7-2, with 11 bases that match TRBD2. This CDR3 contains 18 residues. The germline V gene encodes CDR1 SGHTA and CDR2 FQGNSA. After removal of 5 bases from V and 3 bases from J, the junction contained 13 bases not matched to a gene. In DNA, the CDR3 is TGTGCCAGCAGCACCAATTGGGTAGCGGGAGGGCCAACAGATACGCAGTATTTT. Protein: CASSTNWVAGGPTDTQYF.

The V and J genes are TRBV5-1 and TRBJ1-1; 10 bases line up with TRBD1. V trimming: 4 bases; J trimming: 3 bases; junction bases outside the gene matches: 12. CDR3 length equals 17 residues. From germline, CDR1 is SGHRS and CDR2 YFSETQ. CDR3: CASSLGTGAWRDTEAFF. The CDR3 bases are TGCGCCAGCAGCCTCGGGACAGGGGCTTGGAGGGACACTGAAGCTTTCTTT.

Only a few counts were recorded for this clonotype. The chain employs TRBV11-2 and TRBJ2-5; D uncertain. Germline lookup yields CDR1 SGHAT and CDR2 FQNNGV. CDR3 length equals 15 residues. Trimming stripped 1 base from V and 5 bases from J, with 14 bases between. CDR3 amino acids: CASSLVGPNGETQYF. CDR3 DNA: TGTGCCAGCAGCTTAGTAGGGCCTAACGGGGAGACCCAGTACTTC.

In its sample, this clonotype was seen a few times. The chain is built from TRBV6-1 and TRBJ1-2; D gene uncertain. This CDR3 is built from 13 residues. The germline V and J ends were trimmed by 3 bases and 7 bases, with 12 bases remaining between them. Germline lookup yields CDR1 MNHNS and CDR2 SASEGT. The CDR3 loop is CASSEQEISGYTF. The CDR3 region has the DNA TGTGCCAGCAGTGAGCAGGAGATCTCTGGCTACACCTTC.

There are a few counts of this clonotype. This chain uses TRBV12-3 or TRBV12-4 with TRBJ1-2; no clear D gene. Deletions cut 3 bases from V and 6 bases from J, with 17 bases between. CDR3 size: 15 residues. The CDR3: CASSFSGIGGDGYTF. CDR3 nucleotide sequence: TGTGCCAGCAGTTTTTCCGGGATAGGAGGCGATGGCTACACCTTC.

The V call is TRBV12-3 or TRBV12-4, the J call TRBJ2-7, with TRBD1 as a possible D gene (6 bases). Trimming took off 5 bases at V and 4 bases at J, with 18 bases between the two ends. This CDR3 comprises 15 residues. The CDR3 coding sequence is TGTGCCAGCAGTCAGCGTGACAGGCGCGGGTACGAGCAGTACTTC. Translation: CASSQRDRRGYEQYF.

This clonotype was seen a few times. The gene calls are TRBV5-6 and TRBJ2-1; tentative D call: TRBD2 (6 bases). The CDR3 runs to 13 residues. The germline V and J ends were trimmed by 1 base and 9 bases, with 11 bases remaining between them. The V gene's germline CDR1 is SGHDT and CDR2 YYEEEE. In DNA, the CDR3 is TGTGCCAGCAGCTTGACGGGGCGGGGTGAGCAGTTCTTC. Residues: CASSLTGRGEQFF. Looking up the rest from reference TRBV5-6 and TRBJ2-1 gives the full variable domain: DAGVTQSPTHLIKTRGQQVTLRCSPKSGHDTVSWYQQALGQGPQFIFQYYEEEERQRGNFPDRFSGHQFPNYSSELNVNALLLGDSALYLCASSLTGRGEQFFGPGTRLTVL.

This chain uses TRBV15 with TRBJ2-2; perhaps TRBD2 as D (6 bases). CDR3 length: 14 residues. Germline values: CDR1 LNHNV, CDR2 YYDKDF (reference sequence). Deletions cut 6 bases from V and 3 bases from J, with 11 bases between. CDR3 in amino acids: CATRAGSDTGELFF. The DNA for the CDR3 is TGTGCCACCAGGGCGGGATCGGACACCGGGGAGCTGTTTTTT.

The chain has TRBV5-4 and TRBJ2-7, with D unclear. Trimming removed 0 bases at V and 0 bases at J, with 13 bases between. Per the germline V gene, CDR1 is SGHNT and CDR2 is YYREEE (reference sequence). The CDR3 length is 16 residues. The CDR3, as DNA: TGTGCCAGCAGCTTGGCGAGCCATACGGTCTCCTACGAGCAGTACTTC. Translation gives CASSLASHTVSYEQYF.

The CDR3 protein is CASMSWTSNTEAFF. The CDR3 nucleotides are TGTGCCAGTATGAGTTGGACTTCCAACACTGAAGCTTTCTTT. The chain employs TRBV19 and TRBJ1-1; D gene uncertain. The V and J ends lost 7 bases and 2 bases respectively, with 14 bases between them. This CDR3 is 14 amino acids long. CDR1 and CDR2 (germline): LNHDA, SQIVND (reference sequence).

This clonotype was seen only a few times. The V gene is TRBV5-6, the J gene TRBJ2-5; TRBD2 agrees at 11 bases. This CDR3 comprises 17 residues. V lost 4 bases to trimming and J lost 2 bases; unmatched junction nucleotides: 10. Germline CDR1 and CDR2: SGHDT and YYEEEE. The CDR3 loop is CASSEFGLAGDQETQYF. CDR3 nucleotide sequence: TGTGCCAGCAGCGAGTTCGGACTAGCGGGTGATCAAGAGACCCAGTACTTC.

This clonotype appeared many times. The chain is built from TRBV4-1 and TRBJ2-5, with TRBD2 identical over 9 bases. Germline assignment: CDR1 MGHRA and CDR2 YSYEKL. This CDR3 has 15 residues. V was pared by 6 bases and J by 5 bases, with 10 bases of the junction left unmatched. In DNA, the CDR3 is TGCGCCAGCAGACGGCTGCTAGCGGGGTTGGAGACCCAGTACTTC. Amino acid sequence: CASRRLLAGLETQYF.

There are a few counts of this clonotype. The V gene is TRBV7-9, the J gene TRBJ2-3; D perhaps matches TRBD2 (7 bases). Germline CDR1 and CDR2: SEHNR and FQNEAQ (reference sequence). The V and J ends lost 5 bases and 2 bases respectively, with 17 bases between them. The CDR3 consists of 16 residues. CDR3 nucleotide sequence: TGTGCCAGCAGCCCCAGGGGAGGGCGACTCACAGATACGCAGTATTTT. Encoded protein: CASSPRGGRLTDTQYF. Full variable domain (remainder filled in from reference TRBV7-9 and TRBJ2-3): DTGVSQNPRHKITKRGQNVTFRCDPISEHNRLYWYRQTLGQGPEFLTYFQNEAQLEKSRLLSDRFSAERPKGSFSTLEIQRTEQGDSAMYLCASSPRGGRLTDTQYFGPGTRLTVL.

DNA of the CDR3: TGTGCCATCAGTGACCCCGCGGGTAGCTCCTACGAGCAGTACTTC. Residues: CAISDPAGSSYEQYF. The chain recombines TRBV10-3 with TRBJ2-7; D perhaps matches TRBD2 (5 bases). V lost 3 bases, J lost 0 bases, and 12 bases lay in between. Germline V lookup: CDR1 ENHRY, CDR2 SYGVKD. The CDR3 consists of 15 residues.

The rearrangement uses TRBV9 and TRBJ2-7; TRBD2 agrees at 10 bases. The germline gives CDR1 SGDLS, CDR2 YYNGEE. V gave up 3 bases and J gave up 4 bases; unmatched junction bases: 4. This CDR3 has 14 amino acids. The CDR3 loop reads CASSEASGGYEQYF. The CDR3 DNA reads as TGTGCCAGCAGCGAAGCTAGCGGGGGATACGAGCAGTACTTC.

This clonotype was picked up a small number of times. The chain has TRBV11-2 and TRBJ2-1; D is uncertain. Germline V lookup: CDR1 SGHAT, CDR2 FQNNGV. V was pared by 0 bases and J by 1 base, with 7 bases between. The CDR3 contains 15 residues. CDR3 loop: CASSLDGNSYNEQFF. The CDR3 DNA reads as TGTGCCAGCAGCTTAGACGGAAATTCCTACAATGAGCAGTTCTTC.

This clonotype was seen more than once but under ten times. This rearrangement joins TRBV11-1 to TRBJ2-1; the D call may be TRBD1 or TRBD2 (5 bases each). CDR3 length: 13 amino acids. Looked up from germline, CDR1 is SGHAT and CDR2 is FQDESV (reference sequence). Trimming stripped 5 bases from V and 9 bases from J, with 14 bases between. The CDR3 bases are TGTGCCAGCAGCCCTCAGACTGGGGGTGAGCAGTTCTTC. Protein: CASSPQTGGEQFF.

This chain links TRBV20-1 with TRBJ2-3, with TRBD2 identical over 9 bases. The germline V gene has CDR1 DFQATT and CDR2 SNEGSKA (reference sequence). The CDR3 spans 13 residues. V shed 6 bases and J 1 base; nucleotides not matched to a gene: 2. This chain's CDR3 is CSASGGRTDTQYF. In DNA form, the CDR3 reads TGCAGTGCGAGCGGGGGGCGCACAGATACGCAGTATTTT.

The CDR3 bases are TGTGCCAGCAAGGGGCCGTACCAAGAGACCCAGTACTTC. Residues: CASKGPYQETQYF. J is TRBJ2-5 and V is TRBV9; a possible D gene is TRBD1 (5 bases). The germline V gene has CDR1 SGDLS and CDR2 YYNGEE. CDR3 size: 13 residues. Trimming took off 6 bases at V and 0 bases at J, with 9 bases between the two ends.

This clonotype was found once. The chain employs TRBV29-1 and TRBJ1-2; D call uncertain. Per the germline V gene, CDR1 is SQVTM and CDR2 is ANQGSEA. This CDR3 has 12 residues. Trimming removed 7 bases from V and 7 bases from J, with 16 bases in between. The CDR3 spells CSAEGRSGGYTF. The CDR3 nucleotides read TGCAGCGCCGAAGGACGAAGTGGTGGCTACACCTTC. Full variable domain (remainder filled in from reference TRBV29-1 and TRBJ1-2): SAVISQKPSRDICQRGTSLTIQCQVDSQVTMMFWYRQQPGQSLTLIATANQGSEATYESGFVIDKFPISRPNLTFSTLTVSNMSPEDSSIYLCSAEGRSGGYTFGSGTRLTVV.

J is TRBJ2-6 and V is TRBV20-1, with a possible D match to TRBD2 (6 bases). CDR1 and CDR2 from the germline V gene are DFQATT and SNEGSKA (reference sequence). V was clipped by 1 base and J by 4 bases, with 17 bases between them. This CDR3 is built from 17 residues. CDR3 protein: CSARGPGTLNGANVLTF. The DNA for the CDR3 is TGCAGTGCTAGAGGACCGGGGACTTTGAACGGGGCCAACGTCCTGACTTTC.

This clonotype appeared a few times. The rearrangement joins TRBV30 to TRBJ2-3; D remains ambiguous. V lost 1 base and J 8 bases, leaving 4 bases between the germline ends. The CDR3 length is 10 residues. Germline V gene data show CDR1 as GTSNPN and CDR2 as SVGIG (reference sequence). The CDR3 coding sequence is TGTGCCTGGAGTGACAGTACGCAGTATTTT. Its protein product is CAWSDSTQYF.

V and J are TRBV7-2 and TRBJ2-7; the D is unclear. Germline CDR1 and CDR2: SGHTA and FQGNSA. This CDR3 is 14 amino acids long. Trimming removed 0 bases from V and 3 bases from J, with 9 bases in between. The CDR3 bases are TGTGCCAGCAGCTTAGCGAACACCCGCTACGAGCAGTACTTC. It specifies CASSLANTRYEQYF.